These T cell receptor beta chains were read from a single sample in a study of blood T cell repertoires in COVID-19. TCRdb's copy holds only in-frame clones and misses some; the assay was immunoSEQ multiplex PCR. Of 300,000 to 350,000 clones in the sample, around 91% are singletons; the top ten hold around 0.93%. The sequencing sample was made of peripheral blood. The receptors derive from a woman aged 40 to 50 with COVID-19, enrolled during active disease. Both conserved end residues are part of each CDR3.

j_call: TRBJ2-2
v_call: TRBV5-5
cdr3_aa: CASSLSQGKDTGELFF

j_call: TRBJ2-1
v_call: TRBV10-3
cdr3_aa: CAISRDGKVINEQFF

j_call: TRBJ1-2
v_call: TRBV18
cdr3_aa: CASSPMAGLVGDGYTF

j_call: TRBJ1-2
v_call: TRBV12-3/TRBV12-4
cdr3_aa: CASSLLGGTGYTF

j_call: TRBJ1-1
v_call: TRBV11-2
cdr3_aa: CASSLDRVTEAFF

j_call: TRBJ1-6
v_call: TRBV2
cdr3_aa: CASRERDTPGYNSPLHF

j_call: TRBJ1-2
v_call: TRBV5-1
cdr3_aa: CASSLGFTTGGYYGYTF

j_call: TRBJ1-2
v_call: TRBV4-3
cdr3_aa: CASRSQGYGYTF

j_call: TRBJ2-7
v_call: TRBV29-1
cdr3_aa: CSVGSVSYEQYF

j_call: TRBJ2-1
v_call: TRBV11-2
cdr3_aa: CASSLGWAGSGFQFF

j_call: TRBJ1-1
v_call: TRBV30
cdr3_aa: CAWSGEDFTEAFF

j_call: TRBJ1-2
v_call: TRBV28
cdr3_aa: CASMQWGDYGYTF

j_call: TRBJ1-4
v_call: TRBV6-5
cdr3_aa: CASSKGQSNEKLFF

j_call: TRBJ1-6
v_call: TRBV27
cdr3_aa: CASSFLAGGNSPLHF

j_call: TRBJ2-6
v_call: TRBV9
cdr3_aa: CASSATSGGAGANVLTF

j_call: TRBJ2-1
v_call: TRBV27
cdr3_aa: CASSPLNTYNEQFF

j_call: TRBJ2-1
v_call: TRBV28
cdr3_aa: CASRRRGPYNEQFF

j_call: TRBJ1-5
v_call: TRBV3-1/TRBV3-2
cdr3_aa: CASSPSQKGVSNQPQHF

j_call: TRBJ2-3
v_call: TRBV19
cdr3_aa: CASRVQGIPSTDTQYF

j_call: TRBJ2-2
v_call: TRBV3-1/TRBV3-2
cdr3_aa: CASSPTRGLMAGELFF

j_call: TRBJ2-5
v_call: TRBV18
cdr3_aa: CASSLSLDRGETQYF

j_call: TRBJ1-5
v_call: TRBV7-8
cdr3_aa: CATVTEDGPQHF

j_call: TRBJ1-2
v_call: TRBV7-2
cdr3_aa: CASSPPGQPRLTF

j_call: TRBJ2-7
v_call: TRBV6-2/TRBV6-3
cdr3_aa: CASSYSGLAGGEQYF